This TCR beta chain derives from a study of tumor-infiltrating lymphocytes in primary liver carcinoma. For the study at large: Among the tumors, stages were T1-T3 N0M0 and sizes roughly 4.2 to 10 cm. Broader study findings: Tumors had a top-250-clone fraction that was significantly higher than blood (p = 0.039). In tumor-adjacent and tumor-blood pairs, overlap was lower than in tumor region pairs.

Germline-derived CDR1 and CDR2 are SGHAT and FQDESV (reference sequence). Germline trimming cut 5 bases from V and 8 bases from J; bases unmatched to any gene: 11. CDR3 length: 17 amino acids. Scientists recovered RNA and DNA together from around 20-30 mg of unsorted bulk tissue. This clonotype was counted only a few times. Its antigen is unidentified. It may be a read error: a sequence one base away is much more abundant. cDNA specific to TCR beta was made from 450 to 650 ng of total RNA, with a constant-region primer employed for priming. It was through three nested multiplex PCR rounds of slightly modified ARM-PCR that TCR beta libraries arose. TRBV1-TRBV30 forward primers and a C-beta reverse primer were used in the first two PCR rounds, which each ran for 9 to 10 cycles. TCRdb recomputed calls from the multiplex PCR reads with MiXCR, one row per CDR3 protein. The table records 60,000 or so distinct CDR3 sequences, 70% to 85% of them present only once.

Sequenced: liver tumor tissue from sampling region 2. Subset indicated: tumor region T2, inferior pole. The chain couples TRBV11-1 to TRBJ2-1, with TRBD2 identical over 14 bases. The sequence was collected from a man aged 35 to 55 with primary liver carcinoma and hepatitis B virus infection. Here the CDR3 reads CASSLGLAGEVDDEQFF. For the CDR3, the DNA is TGTGCCAGCAGCCTGGGACTAGCGGGAGAAGTTGACGATGAGCAGTTCTTC. Using reference TRBV11-1 and TRBJ2-1 for the parts outside the CDR3, the full variable domain is EAEVAQSPRYKITEKSQAVAFWCDPISGHATLYWYRQILGQGPELLVQFQDESVVDDSQLPKDRFSAERLKGVDSTLKIQPAELGDSAMYLCASSLGLAGEVDDEQFFGPGTRLTVL.